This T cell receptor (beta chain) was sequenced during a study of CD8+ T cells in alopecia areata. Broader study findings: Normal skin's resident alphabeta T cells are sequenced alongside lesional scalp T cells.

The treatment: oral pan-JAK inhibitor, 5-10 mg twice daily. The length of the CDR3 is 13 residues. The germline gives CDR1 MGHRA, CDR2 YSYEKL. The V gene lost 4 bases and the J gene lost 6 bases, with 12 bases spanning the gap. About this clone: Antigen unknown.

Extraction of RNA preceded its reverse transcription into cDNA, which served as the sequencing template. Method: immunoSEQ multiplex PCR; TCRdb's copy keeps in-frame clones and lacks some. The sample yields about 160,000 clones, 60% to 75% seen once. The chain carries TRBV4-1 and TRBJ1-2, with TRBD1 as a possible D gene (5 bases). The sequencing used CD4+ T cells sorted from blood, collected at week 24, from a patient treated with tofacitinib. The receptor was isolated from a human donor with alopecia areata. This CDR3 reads CASSPLAGDGYTF. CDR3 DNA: TGCGCCAGCAGCCCCTTAGCGGGGGATGGCTACACCTTC.